Shown below are 13 T cell receptor beta chains from a single sample sequenced in a study of CD8 T cells in Susac syndrome. Random hexamers served to reverse transcribe roughly 0.5 to 1 ug RNA. MiXCR, run by TCRdb on the immunoSEQ multiplex PCR reads, gives a single entry per CDR3 protein. This sample carries roughly 250,000 distinct CDR3 sequences, 95% to 97% of them seen once, and the ten largest clones take around 0.093%. Material for sequencing was CD4+ T cells from PBMCs. These receptor sequences come from a human donor with Susac syndrome.

The V and J genes are TRBV30 and TRBJ1-1, with a tentative D call TRBD1 (5 bases). CDR1 and CDR2 (germline): GTSNPN, SVGIG (reference sequence). The CDR3 is made up of 14 amino acids. With 7 bases removed from V and 5 bases from J, the gap between germline ends came to 20 bases. The CDR3 region is CALEYVPWGTEAFF. CDR3 DNA sequence: TGTGCCTTGGAGTATGTCCCATGGGGGACTGAAGCTTTCTTT. Full variable domain (missing parts from reference TRBV30 and TRBJ1-1): SQTIHQWPATLVQPVGSPLSLECTVEGTSNPNLYWYRQAAGRGLQLLFYSVGIGQISSEVPQNLSASRPQDRQFILSSKKLLLSDSGFYLCALEYVPWGTEAFFGQGTRLTVV.

The chain uses TRBV20-1 and TRBJ2-1, with D perhaps TRBD2 (5 bases). This CDR3 spans 11 amino acids. The V gene lost 3 bases and the J gene lost 12 bases, with 12 bases spanning the gap. Germline CDR1 is DFQATT and CDR2 is SNEGSKA (reference sequence). The CDR3: CSARVRDRQFF. CDR3 DNA sequence: TGCAGTGCTAGGGTACGGGATAGGCAGTTCTTC.

This clonotype was observed once. The gene calls are TRBV10-3 and TRBJ1-3; no reliable D call. The CDR3 has 15 residues. Trimming shortened V by 7 bases and J by 4 bases, and 17 bases separated the two germline ends. Germline V CDR1 and CDR2: ENHRY, SYGVKD. This chain's CDR3 is CAITPARGGGNTIYF. The CDR3 DNA sequence: TGTGCCATCACCCCGGCGCGAGGAGGGGGAAACACCATATATTTT.

The chain is built from TRBV5-6 and TRBJ2-1, with D tentatively TRBD2 (5 bases). The germline CDR1 and CDR2 sequences are SGHDT and YYEEEE. CDR3 length: 15 amino acids. V was shortened by 4 bases and J by 6 bases, with 17 bases between the two germline ends. The DNA of the CDR3 is TGTGCCAGCAGCCCGGACGGACTGCTGGTCAATGAGCAGTTCTTC. This sequence encodes CASSPDGLLVNEQFF.

The chain couples TRBV12-3 or TRBV12-4 to TRBJ1-1; D gene uncertain. This CDR3 is built from 14 residues. Trimming removed 5 bases from V and 1 base from J, with 11 bases in between. CDR3 sequence: CASSPNFENTEAFF. The DNA for the CDR3 is TGTGCCAGCAGTCCTAACTTCGAGAACACTGAAGCTTTCTTT.

This rearrangement joins TRBV12-3 or TRBV12-4 to TRBJ2-1, with D maybe TRBD1 (7 bases). V lost 6 bases, J lost 6 bases, and 21 bases lay in between. This CDR3 is built from 16 residues. For the CDR3, the DNA is TGTGCCAGCAGCCCCATGGGGACTTCAGGGGGCAATGAGCAGTTCTTC. This sequence encodes CASSPMGTSGGNEQFF.

The chain uses TRBV25-1 and TRBJ2-3, with 8 positions matching TRBD2. Germline V gene data show CDR1 as MGHDK and CDR2 as SYGVNS. The CDR3 consists of 17 residues. J gave up 3 bases and V 4 bases, and 12 bases lay outside the gene matches. The CDR3 DNA follows: TGTGCCAGCAGTGGCCGCACGGGGGCGGGGGGAACAGATACGCAGTATTTT. As protein: CASSGRTGAGGTDTQYF.

V usage is TRBV11-3 and J usage is TRBJ1-2; 7 bases match TRBD1. CDR3 size: 16 residues. Losses at the gene ends were 5 bases for V and 0 bases for J; bases not matched to a gene: 9. CDR1 is SGHNT, CDR2 YENEEA, per germline. CDR3 DNA sequence: TGTGCCAGCAGCCATGGGACAGAGCGAACTAACTATGGCTACACCTTC. This encodes CASSHGTERTNYGYTF. The full variable domain, its missing parts supplied by reference TRBV11-3 and TRBJ1-2, is EAGVVQSPRYKIIEKKQPVAFWCNPISGHNTLYWYLQNLGQGPELLIRYENEEAVDDSQLPKDRFSAERLKGVDSTLKIQPAELGDSAVYLCASSHGTERTNYGYTFGSGTRLTVV.

This chain joins TRBV3-1 and TRBJ1-3; no clear D. This CDR3 has 13 residues. Between the trimmed V and J ends, which lost 6 bases and 0 bases, there was a span of 6 bases. Germline V gene data show CDR1 as LGHDT and CDR2 as YNNKEL (reference sequence). CDR3 sequence reads: CASRVSSGNTIYF. CDR3 in DNA: TGTGCCAGCAGGGTGTCCTCTGGAAACACCATATATTTT.

The V gene is TRBV5-4, the J gene TRBJ2-7, with D perhaps matching TRBD2 (6 bases). The CDR3 length is 15 residues. V shed 2 bases and J shed 0 bases, with 12 bases lying between them. CDR1 is SGHNT and CDR2 is YYREEE in the germline V gene (reference sequence). As DNA, the CDR3 is TGTGCCAGCAGCTTTGCGGGAACCTCCTCCTACGAGCAGTACTTC. Its protein is CASSFAGTSSYEQYF.

This sequence joins TRBV15 and TRBJ2-7, with 9 bases that match TRBD1. V lost 5 bases to trimming and J lost 3 bases; unmatched junction nucleotides: 8. Germline values: CDR1 LNHNV, CDR2 YYDKDF (reference sequence). The CDR3 consists of 15 residues. The CDR3 sequence is CATSPGGTGLYEQYF. The CDR3 DNA follows: TGTGCCACCAGCCCCGGAGGGACAGGGCTCTACGAGCAGTACTTC.

For the CDR3, the DNA is TGCAGTGCTAGGGGAGATACGGTGAACACTGAAGCTTTCTTT. As protein: CSARGDTVNTEAFF. The gene calls are TRBV20-1 and TRBJ1-1, with D uncertain. Trimming cost V 3 bases and J 0 bases, with 11 bases left between them. Per germline, CDR1 DFQATT and CDR2 SNEGSKA (reference sequence). The CDR3 runs to 14 residues.

V and J are TRBV29-1 and TRBJ2-7; D might be TRBD2 (5 bases). V was trimmed by 6 bases and J by 0 bases, leaving 15 bases between them. CDR1 is SQVTM and CDR2 is ANQGSEA in the germline V gene. This CDR3 is 14 amino acids long. Here the CDR3 DNA reads TGCAGCGTCGCCCTGACTACTAGCTCCTACGAGCAGTACTTC. It encodes CSVALTTSSYEQYF.